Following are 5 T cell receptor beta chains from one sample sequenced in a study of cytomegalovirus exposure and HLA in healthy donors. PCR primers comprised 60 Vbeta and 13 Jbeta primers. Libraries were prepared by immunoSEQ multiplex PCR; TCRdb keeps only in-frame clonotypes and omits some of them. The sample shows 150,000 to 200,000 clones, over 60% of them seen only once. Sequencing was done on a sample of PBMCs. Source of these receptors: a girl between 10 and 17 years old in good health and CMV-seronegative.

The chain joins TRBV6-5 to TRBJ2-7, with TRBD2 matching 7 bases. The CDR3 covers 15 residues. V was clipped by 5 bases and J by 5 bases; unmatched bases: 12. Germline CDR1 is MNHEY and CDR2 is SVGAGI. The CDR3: CASSAVWGGLDEQYF. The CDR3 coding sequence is TGTGCCAGCAGTGCGGTTTGGGGGGGTCTCGACGAGCAGTACTTC.

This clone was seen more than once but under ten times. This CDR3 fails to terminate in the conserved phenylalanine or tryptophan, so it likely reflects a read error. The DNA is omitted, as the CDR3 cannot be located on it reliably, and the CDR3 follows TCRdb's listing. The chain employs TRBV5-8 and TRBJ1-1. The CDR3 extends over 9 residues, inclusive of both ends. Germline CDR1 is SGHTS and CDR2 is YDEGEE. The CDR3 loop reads CASSLDSGI.

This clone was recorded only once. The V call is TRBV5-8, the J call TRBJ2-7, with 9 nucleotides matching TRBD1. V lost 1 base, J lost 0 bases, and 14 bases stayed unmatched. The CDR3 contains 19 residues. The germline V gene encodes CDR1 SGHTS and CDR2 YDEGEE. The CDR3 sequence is CASSLLGTGTLSSSYEQYF. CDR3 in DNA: TGTGCCAGCAGCTTGCTGGGGACAGGGACCTTGTCCTCCTCCTACGAGCAGTACTTC.

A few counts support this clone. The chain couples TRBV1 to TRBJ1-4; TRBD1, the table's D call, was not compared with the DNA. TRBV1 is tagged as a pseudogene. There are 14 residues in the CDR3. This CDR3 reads CTSSGGRGNEKLFF. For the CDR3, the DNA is TGCACCAGCAGCGGCGGCAGGGGCAATGAAAAACTGTTTTTT.

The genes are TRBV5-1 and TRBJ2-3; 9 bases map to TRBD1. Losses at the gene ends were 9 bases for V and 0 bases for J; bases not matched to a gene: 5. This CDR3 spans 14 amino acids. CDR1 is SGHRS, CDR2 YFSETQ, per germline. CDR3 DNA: TGCGCCACCTCACAGGGGGCTAGCACAGATACGCAGTATTTT. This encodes CATSQGASTDTQYF.